Listed below are T cell receptor beta chains from one sample, sequenced in a study of patients and donors after allogeneic stem cell transplantation. TCRdb re-called the RT-PCR reads through MiXCR, storing one row per CDR3 protein. The table records about 7,100 distinct CDR3 sequences, about 13% of them present only once. The sequencing input was blood, either unsorted or a sorted T cell fraction (not recorded which). The receptors were sampled from a human donor who was either an allogeneic HSCT recipient or a stem cell or donor lymphocyte infusion donor (not recorded which). It is not recorded whose cells these are; they may come from a transplant donor. Both conserved end residues are part of each CDR3. D genes are given only for firm matches. Clone sizes are given selectively: once, few, many, or a class where the clone is expanded.

cdr3_aa	cdr3_nt	clone_size	v_call	j_call	d_call
CASSYQGVGTEAFF	TGTGCCAGCAGTTACCAGGGGGTGGGCACTGAAGCTTTCTTT	many	TRBV6-2/TRBV6-3	TRBJ1-1	TRBD1
CASSSLAGTSGSRNEQFF	TGTGCCAGCAGCTCCCTCGCCGGGACTAGCGGGAGTCGGAATGAGCAGTTCTTC	many	TRBV5-6	TRBJ2-1	TRBD2
CASSRDRGQPQHF	TGTGCCAGCAGTCGAGACAGGGGACAGCCCCAGCATTTT	many	TRBV11-1	TRBJ1-5	TRBD1
CASTPRRKLEEDTQYF	TGTGCCAGCACCCCAAGGAGGAAACTGGAGGAAGATACGCAGTATTTT	few	TRBV5-8	TRBJ2-3	-
CASSPFGDFDSGNTIYF	TGTGCCAGCTCACCATTTGGGGACTTCGACTCTGGAAACACCATATATTTT	many	TRBV18	TRBJ1-3	-
CASSYQGLWDEQFF	TGTGCCAGCAGCTACCAAGGACTCTGGGATGAGCAGTTCTTC	large	TRBV27	TRBJ2-1	-
CSGRRGVSYNEQFF	TGCAGCGGACGTAGGGGAGTCAGCTACAATGAGCAGTTCTTC	many	TRBV29-1	TRBJ2-1	-
CASSLGTSGELFF	TGCGCCAGCAGCTTGGGGACCTCCGGGGAGCTGTTTTTT	medium-sized	TRBV5-1	TRBJ2-2	-
CASSQDVAGGLDEQFF	TGTGCCAGCAGCCAAGATGTAGCGGGAGGGCTGGATGAGCAGTTCTTC	-	TRBV3-1	TRBJ2-1	TRBD2
CASSQEHSWLAGADTQYF	TGTGCCAGCAGCCAAGAACACAGCTGGCTAGCGGGGGCAGATACGCAGTATTTT	few	TRBV4-2	TRBJ2-3	TRBD2
CASTSGLAGGGEQFF	TGTGCCAGTACTTCCGGGCTAGCGGGAGGAGGTGAGCAGTTCTTC	many	TRBV19	TRBJ2-1	TRBD2
CASSPRDRGHEKLFF	TGCGCCAGCAGCCCCCGGGACAGGGGGCATGAAAAACTGTTTTTT	many	TRBV5-1	TRBJ1-4	TRBD1
CASSLWGNNEQFF	TGTGCCAGCAGTTTATGGGGCAACAATGAGCAGTTCTTC	few	TRBV12-3/TRBV12-4	TRBJ2-1	-
CASSPRTGAYNEQFF	TGTGCCAGCAGTCCGAGGACAGGCGCCTACAATGAGCAGTTCTTC	few	TRBV27	TRBJ2-1	TRBD1
CSARGDGNNSPLHF	TGCAGTGCTAGGGGGGACGGGAATAATTCACCCCTCCACTTT	many	TRBV20-1	TRBJ1-6	-
CASANYPSGAGNQPQHF	TGTGCCAGCGCTAACTACCCCTCGGGGGCAGGGAATCAGCCCCAGCATTTT	many	TRBV6-2/TRBV6-3	TRBJ1-5	-
CASSLTGKLSTEAFF	TGTGCCAGCAGCTTAACAGGGAAACTAAGCACTGAAGCTTTCTTT	many	TRBV7-3	TRBJ1-1	-
CASSLLMTSGAYNEQFF	TGCGCCAGCAGCCTCCTGATGACTAGCGGGGCATACAATGAGCAGTTCTTC	many	TRBV5-1	TRBJ2-1	TRBD2
CASSLNGASETQYF	TGTGCCAGCAGTTTAAATGGGGCTTCAGAGACCCAGTACTTC	-	TRBV28	TRBJ2-5	-
CATSVWGGGTDTQYF	TGTGCCACCAGTGTTTGGGGCGGGGGTACAGATACGCAGTATTTT	-	TRBV24-1	TRBJ2-3	TRBD2
CSVSDRVDTEAFF	TGCAGCGTCTCGGACAGGGTCGACACTGAAGCTTTCTTT	many	TRBV29-1	TRBJ1-1	TRBD1
CASSSNSGTGGKGGYTF	TGTGCCAGCAGTTCCAATTCGGGGACAGGGGGAAAGGGAGGCTACACCTTC	many	TRBV28	TRBJ1-2	TRBD1
CASSLAVQNFLAGFTDTQYF	TGTGCCAGCAGCTTAGCCGTTCAAAATTTCCTAGCGGGTTTCACAGATACGCAGTATTTT	many	TRBV7-9	TRBJ2-3	TRBD2
CASSHGGRFGGYTF	TGTGCCAGCAGCCACGGGGGCAGGTTCGGTGGCTACACCTTC	medium-sized	TRBV3-1	TRBJ1-2	-
CASSLSGDGTDTQYF	TGTGCCAGCAGTTTGAGCGGGGACGGCACAGATACGCAGTATTTT	few	TRBV3-1	TRBJ2-3	TRBD2
CASSQDVTGRGETQYF	TGTGCCAGCAGCCAAGATGTGACAGGGAGGGGAGAGACCCAGTACTTC	few	TRBV3-1	TRBJ2-5	-
CASSYSLGGAETQYF	TGTGCCAGCAGTTACTCGCTAGGGGGGGCTGAGACCCAGTACTTC	few	TRBV6-2/TRBV6-3	TRBJ2-5	-
CASVVPGQGEGYTF	TGTGCCAGCGTCGTACCGGGACAAGGAGAAGGCTACACCTTC	many	TRBV28	TRBJ1-2	-
CASSQDHGPRRMYEQYF	TGCGCCAGCAGCCAAGACCACGGACCACGGAGGATGTACGAGCAGTACTTC	-	TRBV4-3	TRBJ2-7	-
CASSPRGNRGGYEQYF	TGTGCCAGCTCACCACGCGGGAACAGGGGGGGGTACGAGCAGTACTTC	-	TRBV18	TRBJ2-7	-
CASSQGPYRGEKLFF	TGTGCCAGCAGCCAAGGGCCCTATCGAGGAGAAAAACTGTTTTTT	few	TRBV14	TRBJ1-4	-
CASSTPRESSYNEQFF	TGTGCCAGCAGCACCCCACGGGAAAGCTCCTACAATGAGCAGTTCTTC	few	TRBV9	TRBJ2-1	-
CASSYSATRGLNYGYTF	TGTGCCAGCAGTTACTCGGCGACCAGGGGGCTGAACTATGGCTACACCTTC	many	TRBV6-5	TRBJ1-2	TRBD1
CASSLGAGENEKLFF	TGTGCCAGCAGCTTAGGGGCAGGGGAGAATGAAAAACTGTTTTTT	many	TRBV5-6	TRBJ1-4	-
CASSYDADTQYF	TGTGCCAGCAGCTACGACGCAGATACGCAGTATTTT	-	TRBV27	TRBJ2-3	-
CSVPSRDGGHEQYF	TGCAGCGTTCCTTCGCGGGATGGCGGGCACGAGCAGTACTTC	many	TRBV29-1	TRBJ2-7	-
CASTPDRSYNEQFF	TGCGCCAGCACCCCGGACCGCTCCTACAATGAGCAGTTCTTC	-	TRBV5-1	TRBJ2-1	-
CASSSSGGDREFF	TGCGCCAGCAGCTCGAGCGGCGGGGACAGGGAGTTCTTC	medium-sized	TRBV5-1	TRBJ2-1	TRBD1
CASSLGSGGWEPQHF	TGTGCCAGCAGCTTGGGATCAGGAGGGTGGGAGCCCCAGCATTTT	medium-sized	TRBV5-5	TRBJ1-5	-
CATSDQNGNTIYF	TGTGCCACCAGTGATCAGAACGGGAACACCATATATTTT	few	TRBV24-1	TRBJ1-3	-
CATSRASETEKLFF	TGTGCCACCAGCAGGGCGTCAGAAACTGAAAAACTGTTTTTT	many	TRBV15	TRBJ1-4	-
CASRRDLDEKLFF	TGTGCCAGCAGGAGGGATTTGGATGAAAAACTGTTTTTT	once	TRBV5-4	TRBJ1-4	-
CASSYSEGGPFSAAQYF	TGTGCCAGCAGTTACTCGGAGGGAGGGCCATTTAGTGCCGCCCAGTACTTC	-	TRBV6-5	TRBJ2-5	TRBD2
CSAERVGSQETQYF	TGCAGTGCGGAGAGGGTGGGCAGCCAAGAGACCCAGTACTTC	few	TRBV20-1	TRBJ2-5	-
CASSDMEGASSPLHF	TGTGCCAGCAGTGATATGGAGGGGGCTAGTTCACCCCTCCACTTT	-	TRBV6-1	TRBJ1-6	TRBD1
CASSQDLQQETQYF	TGCGCCAGCAGCCAAGATTTACAGCAAGAGACCCAGTACTTC	many	TRBV4-1	TRBJ2-5	-
CASSHGGSLGYTF	TGTGCCAGCAGCCACGGAGGGTCATTGGGCTACACCTTC	few	TRBV7-9	TRBJ1-2	-
CASNLGTNTGELFF	TGTGCCAGCAACCTGGGGACGAACACCGGGGAGCTGTTTTTT	-	TRBV5-5	TRBJ2-2	-
CASARGGGQPQHF	TGTGCCAGCGCTCGAGGAGGAGGTCAGCCCCAGCATTTT	many	TRBV7-9	TRBJ1-5	-
CASSQDLAGMNTEAFF	TGCGCCAGCAGCCAAGATCTAGCAGGGATGAACACTGAAGCTTTCTTT	few	TRBV4-3	TRBJ1-1	-
CAFETSGALYEQYF	TGTGCCTTCGAGACTAGCGGGGCTCTTTACGAGCAGTACTTC	-	TRBV30	TRBJ2-7	TRBD2
CASSLGTSRIGDTQYF	TGTGCCAGCAGTCTCGGGACTAGTCGTATAGGAGATACGCAGTATTTT	-	TRBV2	TRBJ2-3	TRBD2
CASSSTEQNTEAFF	TGTGCCAGCTCCTCAACGGAGCAGAACACTGAAGCTTTCTTT	-	TRBV7-9	TRBJ1-1	-
CASSLDTGPNEKLFF	TGTGCCAGCAGCTTAGATACAGGGCCTAATGAAAAACTGTTTTTT	-	TRBV7-9	TRBJ1-4	-
CASSLEGTNSYEQYF	TGCGCCAGCAGCCTTGAAGGGACTAACTCCTACGAGCAGTACTTC	hyperexpanded	TRBV4-1	TRBJ2-7	TRBD2